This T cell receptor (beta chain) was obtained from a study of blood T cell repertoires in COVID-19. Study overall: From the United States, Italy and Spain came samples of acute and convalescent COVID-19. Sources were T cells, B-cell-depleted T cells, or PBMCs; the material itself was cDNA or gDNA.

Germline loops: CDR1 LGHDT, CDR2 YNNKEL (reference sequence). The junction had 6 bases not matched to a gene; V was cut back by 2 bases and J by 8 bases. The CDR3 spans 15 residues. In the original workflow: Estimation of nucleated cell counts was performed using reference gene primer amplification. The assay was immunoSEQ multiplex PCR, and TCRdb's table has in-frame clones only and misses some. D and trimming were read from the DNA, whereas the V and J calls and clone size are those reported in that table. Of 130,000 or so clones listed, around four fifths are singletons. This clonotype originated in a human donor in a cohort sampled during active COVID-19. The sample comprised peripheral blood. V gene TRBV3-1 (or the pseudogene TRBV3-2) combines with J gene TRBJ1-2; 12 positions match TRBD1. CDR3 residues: CASSQRGTGGRGYTF. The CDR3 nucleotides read TGTGCCAGCAGCCAAAGGGGGACAGGGGGCCGGGGCTACACCTTC.